Given below is one T cell receptor beta chain in context. This sample is part of a study of shared clonotypes between healthy human individuals. Using immunoSEQ multiplex PCR, the repertoire was profiled, and TCRdb retains in-frame clones only, with some absent. The sample carries about 680,000 clones, about 91% recorded once. Only CD45RO-negative cells positively selected for CCR7 counted as naive CD8 cells, so terminally differentiated effector memory CD45RA+ cells were excluded. The germline V and J ends were trimmed by 0 bases and 4 bases, with 6 bases remaining between them. This CDR3 has 13 amino acids. Germline CDR1 reads LGHNA; CDR2 reads YSLEER.

V gene TRBV4-3 combines with J gene TRBJ2-5; D not certain. The source is a man aged 25 to 40 in good health. The sample was naive CD8+ T cells sorted from blood. This chain's CDR3 is CASSQDFRETQYF. The CDR3, as DNA: TGCGCCAGCAGCCAAGATTTTCGAGAGACCCAGTACTTC.